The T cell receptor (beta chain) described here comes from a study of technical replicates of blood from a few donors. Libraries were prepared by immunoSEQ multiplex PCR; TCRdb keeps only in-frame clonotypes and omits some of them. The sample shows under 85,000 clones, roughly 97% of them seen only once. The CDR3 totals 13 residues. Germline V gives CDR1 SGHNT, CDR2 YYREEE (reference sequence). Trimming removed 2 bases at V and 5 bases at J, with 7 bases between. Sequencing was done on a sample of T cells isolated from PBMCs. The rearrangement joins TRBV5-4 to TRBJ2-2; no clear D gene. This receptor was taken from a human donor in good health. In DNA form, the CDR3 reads TGTGCCAGCAGCTTACCCAGGACCGGGGAGCTGTTTTTT. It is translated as CASSLPRTGELFF.